Below are 8 T cell receptor beta chains sequenced from a single sample in a study of CD8+ T cells in alopecia areata. RNA extraction and reverse transcription yielded cDNA as sequencing template. TCRdb's copy holds only in-frame clones and misses some; the assay was immunoSEQ multiplex PCR. The sample lists 150,000 to 250,000 clones, 50% to 60% occurring once. Treatment given: oral pan-JAK inhibitor, 5-10 mg twice daily. This specimen was CD4+ T cells sorted from blood, taken at week 4, from a patient treated with tofacitinib. The receptors stem from a human donor with alopecia areata.

In DNA form, the CDR3 reads TGTGCCAGCACGGCAGGGGTAAGGAACACTGAAGCTTTCTTT. Its translation is CASTAGVRNTEAFF. This chain joins TRBV11-1 and TRBJ1-1; a weak D match, TRBD1 (6 bases). The CDR3 extends over 14 amino acids. Trimming left V 7 bases short and J 1 base short, with 13 bases between. Germline CDR1 and CDR2: SGHAT and FQDESV (reference sequence).

The J gene is TRBJ2-7, the V gene TRBV6-5, with D maybe TRBD1 (6 bases). V lost 5 bases, J lost 0 bases, and 11 bases lay in between. The CDR3 is made up of 14 amino acids. Germline assignment: CDR1 MNHEY and CDR2 SVGAGI. The CDR3 DNA reads as TGTGCCAGCAGTGAAGACAGGCGCTCCTACGAGCAGTACTTC. This sequence encodes CASSEDRRSYEQYF.

The V and J genes are TRBV5-1 and TRBJ2-7; 7 bases are shared with TRBD1. There are 15 residues in the CDR3. The J segment lost 5 bases and the V segment lost 4 bases, leaving 12 bases of the junction unmatched. The germline CDR1 and CDR2 sequences are SGHRS and YFSETQ. As DNA, the CDR3 is TGCGCCAGCAGCGACGGGACAGCTAGGACCGACGAGCAGTACTTC. Translating gives CASSDGTARTDEQYF.

The chain couples TRBV2 to TRBJ2-6; no clear D gene. The CDR3 has 15 residues. Germline V gene sequence: CDR1 SNHLY, CDR2 FYNNEI. Trimming removed 3 bases from V and 2 bases from J, with 8 bases in between. The CDR3 loop reads CASSDPEPGANVLTF. CDR3 DNA: TGTGCCAGCAGTGACCCCGAGCCTGGGGCCAACGTCCTGACTTTC. Combining the CDR3 with reference TRBV2 and TRBJ2-6 gives the whole variable domain EPEVTQTPSHQVTQMGQEVILRCVPISNHLYFYWYRQILGQKVEFLVSFYNNEISEKSEIFDDQFSVERPDGSNFTLKIRSTKLEDSAMYFCASSDPEPGANVLTFGAGSRLTVL.

This clone was detected a few times. The V gene is TRBV5-1, the J gene TRBJ2-1; D might be TRBD1 (6 bases). The ends were cut back, 4 bases at V and 8 bases at J, with 16 bases in the middle. This CDR3 spans 14 amino acids. Germline CDR1 and CDR2: SGHRS and YFSETQ. The CDR3 bases are TGCGCCAGCAGCGCCGGAAGCCAGGGGCATGAGCAGTTCTTC. Translated, it gives CASSAGSQGHEQFF.

The chain carries TRBV5-6 and TRBJ1-6; D uncertain. Germline CDR1 and CDR2: SGHDT and YYEEEE. V was trimmed by 1 base and J by 11 bases, leaving 7 bases between them. This CDR3 has 12 amino acids. Here the CDR3 reads CASSLRSTPLHF. The DNA for the CDR3 is TGTGCCAGCAGCTTGCGGAGTACACCCCTCCACTTT.

The V call is TRBV27, the J call TRBJ2-6; possibly TRBD2 for D (5 bases). The CDR3 is 14 residues long. The germline V gene has CDR1 MNHEY and CDR2 SMNVEV (reference sequence). Trimming pared 7 bases from V and 2 bases from J, leaving 9 bases between. In DNA form, the CDR3 reads TGTGCCAGCAAGACCGGGACTGGGGCCAACGTCCTGACTTTC. It yields the protein CASKTGTGANVLTF.

The CDR3 DNA sequence: TGCGCCAGCAGCCGGGGGACAGGGGCCGGTAGTAGCAATCAGCCCCAGCATTTT. Its protein is CASSRGTGAGSSNQPQHF. The V call is TRBV4-1, the J call TRBJ1-5; 10 positions agree with TRBD1. Germline loops: CDR1 MGHRA, CDR2 YSYEKL. Trimming cost V 4 bases and J 0 bases; bases outside gene matches: 9. The CDR3 consists of 18 residues.